This T cell receptor beta chain was captured in a study of vaccination and CD4 T cells after COVID-19. This clonotype has more than one count but fewer than ten. What it binds is unknown. Sequencing of the DNA from cultured CD4+ T cells was carried out with the Oncomine TCR Beta short-read assay. In TCRdb, the PCR reads were re-called with MiXCR into one record per CDR3 protein. This repertoire shows roughly 5,000 distinct CDR3 sequences, about 50% found once; its top ten account for 40% to 45%. As to treatment: approximately 9-day PBMC culture with coronavirus spike peptide pools or control peptides (ViraFEST assay). The unexposed donor gave CD4+ T cells before the COVID-19 pandemic (2011-2018). After expanding antigen-specific T cells with peptide pools, ViraFEST sequenced their TCRs. CDR1 SGHTA and CDR2 FQGNSA come from the germline V gene. V was cut by 2 bases and J by 7 bases, with 14 bases left in between. This CDR3 is built from 14 residues.

This receptor was identified in a human donor in good health. The chain recombines TRBV7-2 with TRBJ1-1, with D perhaps TRBD1 (5 bases). Sequencing was carried out using CD4+ T cells from blood, cultured in vitro. The CDR3 nucleotides read TGTGCCAGCAGCTTACGGGGTTTTGGGGGTGAAGCTTTCTTT. This codes for CASSLRGFGGEAFF.